These 9 T cell receptor beta chains share one sample of origin, sequenced in a study of blood T cell repertoires in COVID-19. Here immunoSEQ multiplex PCR was the method, and the copy in TCRdb shows in-frame clones only, minus some. In the table there are 150,000 to 200,000 clones, roughly 86% of which are singletons. Sequencing used peripheral blood. These receptors were taken from a woman older than 75 in a cohort sampled during active or convalescent COVID-19.

In its sample, this clone was seen once. The chain uses TRBV7-9 and TRBJ1-1, with 10 bases that match TRBD1. V was pared by 3 bases and J by 4 bases, with 2 bases of the junction left unmatched. Germline CDR1 and CDR2: SEHNR and FQNEAQ (reference sequence). This CDR3 is built from 14 residues. CDR3 region: CASSFDRGPTEAFF. CDR3 DNA sequence: TGTGCCAGCAGCTTCGACAGGGGGCCCACTGAAGCTTTCTTT.

The chain links TRBV14 to TRBJ1-1, with 8 bases matching TRBD1. The CDR3 extends over 15 amino acids. Germline lookup yields CDR1 SGHDN and CDR2 FVKESK. V trimming: 0 bases; J trimming: 2 bases; junction bases outside the gene matches: 2. The CDR3 here is CASSQDPGGNTEAFF. In DNA form, the CDR3 reads TGTGCCAGCAGCCAAGATCCAGGGGGCAACACTGAAGCTTTCTTT.

J is TRBJ1-1 and V is TRBV27, with 11 bases identical to TRBD1. The CDR3 covers 14 residues. V lost 0 bases to trimming and J lost 9 bases; unmatched junction nucleotides: 3. From germline, CDR1 is MNHEY and CDR2 SMNVEV (reference sequence). The CDR3 DNA sequence: TGTGCCAGCAGTTTATCAGGGACAGGGGGACAAGCTTTCTTT. Its protein is CASSLSGTGGQAFF.

This chain connects TRBV7-9 to TRBJ1-4; D remains ambiguous. Germline V CDR1 and CDR2: SEHNR, FQNEAQ (reference sequence). Trimming took off 2 bases at V and 8 bases at J, with 12 bases between the two ends. CDR3 size: 14 residues. CDR3 sequence reads: CASSLKGEDEKLFF. In DNA form, the CDR3 reads TGTGCCAGCAGCTTAAAGGGAGAGGACGAAAAACTGTTTTTT.

V gene TRBV7-2 combines with J gene TRBJ2-1; perhaps TRBD2 as D (6 bases). V lost 5 bases to trimming and J lost 8 bases, with 10 bases between them. The V gene's germline CDR1 is SGHTA and CDR2 FQGNSA. There are 12 residues in the CDR3. The CDR3 coding sequence is TGTGCCAGCAGCCTTACGGGGGATGAGCAGTTCTTC. Translated, it gives CASSLTGDEQFF.

This sequence joins TRBV5-4 and TRBJ2-7, with D maybe TRBD2 (5 bases). Per germline, CDR1 SGHNT and CDR2 YYREEE (reference sequence). This CDR3 is built from 12 residues. The V and J ends lost 1 base and 5 bases respectively, with 7 bases between them. CDR3 coding DNA: TGTGCCAGCAGCTTGAACGGGGACGAGCAGTACGTC. Its protein is CASSLNGDEQYV.

This sequence joins TRBV27 and TRBJ1-2; TRBD1 matches 8 bases. Germline V CDR1 and CDR2: MNHEY, SMNVEV (reference sequence). The V and J ends lost 6 bases and 4 bases, in that order; junction bases with no gene match: 7. CDR3 length equals 14 residues. CDR3 loop: CASSPATGGYGYTF. The CDR3 nucleotides read TGTGCCAGCAGCCCAGCCACAGGGGGCTATGGCTACACCTTC.

V and J are TRBV12-3 or TRBV12-4 and TRBJ1-2; possible D gene TRBD1, 5 bases. The germline V and J ends were trimmed by 11 bases and 2 bases, with 12 bases remaining between them. The CDR3 contains 12 residues. CDR3 region: CAAGRTNYGYTF. The CDR3 DNA reads TGTGCCGCTGGACGGACAAACTATGGCTACACCTTC.

The chain is built from TRBV6-5 and TRBJ1-5; D not resolved. Trimming shortened V by 7 bases and J by 6 bases, and 13 bases separated the two germline ends. Looked up from germline, CDR1 is MNHEY and CDR2 is SVGAGI. The CDR3 spans 13 residues. The CDR3 region is CASTEGRSQPQHF. Written as DNA, the CDR3 is TGTGCCAGCACCGAAGGGAGGAGTCAGCCCCAGCATTTT.